This T cell receptor (beta chain) comes out of a study of T cell clones after liver transplantation (dated by TCRdb to the late 2010s). About the full investigation: Samples were obtained from ITN030ST, a randomized trial in which withdrawal of immunosuppression was attempted within 2 years of liver transplantation. Donor-reactive T cell clones were identified by TCRbeta sequencing after a pre-transplant mixed lymphocyte reaction and then tracked in post-transplant blood. As an antigen-independent comparator for donor-reactive sequences, third party-reactive TCRbeta sequences were also identified from pre-transplant MLRs. Of the eight recipients, a few were HCV-positive, while the remaining recipients had been transplanted for non-autoimmune, non-viral indications. The subjects received no induction therapy and were kept on standard immunosuppression until randomization at 12-24 months post-transplant. Tolerance meant complete immunosuppression withdrawal for at least one year without liver enzymes rising beyond twice the upper limit of normal. Blood samples were collected pre-transplant, pre-randomization before withdrawal, and post-randomization after either full withdrawal or failed withdrawal. The studied cohort comprised 8 liver transplant recipients, 3 classified as tolerant and 5 as non-tolerant.

Overall study outcomes, separate from this receptor: Donor-reactive sequences declined more than third party-reactive ones, suggesting partial antigen-specific deletion unrelated to withdrawal success. Conclusions were preliminary, limited by small, heterogeneous patient numbers and non-standardized post-transplant time points. Once repertoire turnover was taken into account, donor-reactive detection showed a significant reduction for CD4 in 7 of 8 subjects and for CD8 in 8 of 8. Because no allograft tissue specimens were available, donor-reactive T cells may have migrated into the graft instead of being deleted. In 5 of 8 subjects, circulating donor-reactive CD4 TCRbeta sequences decreased significantly after transplant, regardless of tolerance or HCV status. Low numbers of available donor cells limited the measurable donor-reactive repertoire in a couple of subjects.

High-throughput TCRbeta CDR3 sequencing of frozen genomic DNA was performed by immunoSEQ, including PCR amplification, mapping, bias correction and internal controls. Regarding the original processing steps: Only productive rearrangements were retained, with each unique TCRbeta sequence defined by its CDR3 nucleotide sequence together with its V and J gene. For a sequence to be called donor-reactive, it needed a frequency of at least 0.01% and at least 5-fold expansion in CFSE-low cells compared with unstimulated pre-transplant cells. Per-subject minimum frequency thresholds, based on the lowest-template unstimulated sample, ensured at least 90% detection power. Jensen-Shannon divergence between the top 1000 TCRbeta sequences post-transplant and pre-transplant was used to measure repertoire turnover. Two-sided Fisher's exact tests were used to test for changes in how often donor-reactive sequences were detected. Sourced from immuneACCESS, this table was stored by TCRdb with only in-frame sequences that have V and J called. A share of the clones is absent; for the studies checked, an unresolved V gene accounts for under half, and the remainder has no known explanation. The D gene and trimming were derived from the DNA, and the V and J assignments and clone size from that table. This sample has approximately 75,000 clones in its table, and about 80% of those were observed once. Approximately 0.8% of the sample is taken by the ten largest.

For this clone: There is no known antigen for this receptor. Base qualities are not recorded, but no much larger clone differs from it by a single base.

The CDR3, from cysteine to phenylalanine, totals 11 residues. Only the CDR3 portion is preserved as DNA: 33 bases, with reading frame beginning at the first base. CDR1 and CDR2, looked up from the germline V gene (reference sequence), are LNHDA and SQIVND. V was cut back by 4 bases and J by 10 bases, leaving a gap of 10 bases between them. Thawed unstimulated PBMCs were stained for CD3, CD4 and CD8 and FACS-sorted into CD3+CD4+ and CD3+CD8+ populations. Randomization to immunosuppression withdrawal applied to every one of the 8 studied subjects. Genomic DNA was isolated with the Qiagen DNeasy Blood and Tissue Kit.

This specimen was CD4+ T cells from blood, taken 12 months after liver transplant. The rearrangement combines TRBV19 with TRBJ1-1; the D gene lacks a confident call. The sequence was obtained from a human patient who received a liver transplant. A transplant means some T cells may be of graft donor rather than patient origin. The encoded CDR3 is CASSTGVRAFF. The DNA is as follows: TGTGCCAGTAGTACAGGTGTACGAGCTTTCTTT.